The 18 T cell receptor beta chains reported below all come from one sample, sequenced in a study of ipilimumab plus nivolumab after autologous stem cell transplantation. Some clones are missing from TCRdb's copy, which holds only in-frame ones; the method was immunoSEQ multiplex PCR. The sample holds 15,000 to 20,000 clones, approximately 81% seen once. The material was PBMCs, obtained in a trial of ipilimumab plus nivolumab as post-transplant consolidation. Every receptor here comes from a male donor with diffuse large B-cell lymphoma.

This chain uses TRBV2 with TRBJ2-3; the D gene is possibly TRBD2 (6 bases). The germline CDR1 and CDR2 sequences are SNHLY and FYNNEI. V was cut by 4 bases and J by 3 bases, with 8 bases left in between. This CDR3 region has 13 residues. The CDR3 DNA is TGTGCCAGCAGTGTGGAGGGAACAGATACGCAGTATTTT. It codes for CASSVEGTDTQYF.

This sequence joins TRBV5-1 and TRBJ2-7; D is uncertain. CDR1 and CDR2 (germline): SGHRS, YFSETQ. Trimming pared 3 bases from V and 3 bases from J, leaving 10 bases between. CDR3 length: 13 amino acids. CDR3 in amino acids: CASSSGSRYEQYF. The CDR3 nucleotides read TGCGCCAGCAGCTCCGGGTCTCGCTACGAGCAGTACTTC.

This clone has just a few counts. CDR3 in amino acids: CASSLERHPNEQFF. CDR3 coding DNA: TGTGCCAGCAGCTTAGAACGCCACCCCAATGAGCAGTTCTTC. The chain links TRBV7-2 to TRBJ2-1; D gene ambiguous. V lost 1 base to trimming and J lost 6 bases, with 10 bases between them. Germline V CDR1 and CDR2: SGHTA, FQGNSA. This CDR3 is built from 14 residues.

This clone has just a few counts. This chain's CDR3 is CASTLPGANNSPLHF. As DNA, the CDR3 is TGTGCCAGCACCCTCCCCGGGGCGAATAATTCACCCCTCCACTTT. This chain links TRBV6-6 with TRBJ1-6, with D perhaps matching TRBD1 (5 bases). Germline lookup yields CDR1 MNHNY and CDR2 SVGAGI (reference sequence). The CDR3 extends over 15 amino acids. V lost 7 bases, J lost 5 bases, and 15 bases lay in between.

The J gene is TRBJ2-3, the V gene TRBV18, with 8 bases matching TRBD2. The CDR3 contains 15 residues. J gave up 3 bases and V 0 bases, and 2 bases lay outside the gene matches. Germline assignment: CDR1 KGHSH and CDR2 LQKENI. In nucleotides, the CDR3 is TGTGCCAGCTCACCACCGGGACTAGGGACAGATACGCAGTATTTT. Protein sequence: CASSPPGLGTDTQYF.

This rearrangement joins TRBV28 to TRBJ1-6, with D uncertain. The CDR3 has 13 residues. The V and J ends lost 8 bases and 6 bases respectively, with 11 bases between them. CDR1 and CDR2 from the germline V gene are MDHEN and SYDVKM. CDR3 sequence: CASSRPSNSPLHF. The CDR3 DNA reads TGTGCCAGCTCTCGACCGAGTAATTCACCCCTCCACTTT.

The V call is TRBV29-1, the J call TRBJ2-5, with D hard to call. Trimming removed 5 bases from V and 2 bases from J, with 30 bases in between. Germline CDR1 is SQVTM and CDR2 is ANQGSEA. CDR3 size: 19 residues. In nucleotides, the CDR3 is TGCAGCGTTTCCCTCAGACGGCGAGCCCTCGTCGGGTCACAAGAGACCCAGTACTTC. This encodes CSVSLRRRALVGSQETQYF.

The chain has TRBV10-3 and TRBJ1-2; D is possibly TRBD1 (6 bases). Between the trimmed V and J ends, which lost 5 bases and 14 bases, there was a span of 21 bases. Germline lookup yields CDR1 ENHRY and CDR2 SYGVKD. The CDR3 sequence is 13 residues long. CDR3 coding DNA: TGTGCCATCAGTCCCAACCCCACAGGGATTAAGACCTTC. It codes for CAISPNPTGIKTF.

This sequence joins TRBV5-4 and TRBJ1-2, with TRBD1 matching 7 bases. The CDR3 has 16 amino acids. Germline CDR1 reads SGHNT; CDR2 reads YYREEE (reference sequence). Unmatched junction bases numbered 15, after V lost 4 bases and J lost 6 bases. CDR3 in amino acids: CASSPTLKTGEDGYTF. The CDR3 DNA reads TGTGCCAGCAGCCCTACTTTAAAAACAGGGGAAGATGGCTACACCTTC.

The chain couples TRBV7-6 to TRBJ1-2; 9 nucleotides match TRBD1. With V trimmed by 1 base and J by 4 bases, 1 base remained unmatched. The CDR3 spans 14 residues. The germline CDR1 and CDR2 sequences are SGHVS and FNYEAQ. The CDR3: CASSLEDRGYGYTF. CDR3 bases: TGTGCCAGCAGCTTAGAGGACAGGGGCTATGGCTACACCTTC.

The chain recombines TRBV7-8 with TRBJ1-5; D is undetermined. CDR1 is SGHVS, CDR2 FQNEAQ, per germline. CDR3 length equals 14 residues. V was trimmed by 2 bases and J by 1 base, leaving 6 bases between them. CDR3 amino acids: CASSLTESNQPQHF. CDR3 DNA: TGTGCCAGCAGCTTAACAGAAAGCAATCAGCCCCAGCATTTT.

The chain employs TRBV27 and TRBJ1-5; TRBD1 might be the D (6 bases). In germline, CDR1 is MNHEY, CDR2 SMNVEV (reference sequence). V lost 5 bases and J 1 base, leaving 24 bases between the germline ends. The CDR3 has 19 amino acids. CDR3 bases: TGTGCCAGCAGTCCAGGGACAATCCCTAGCGGGAGAAGCAATCAGCCCCAGCATTTT. This gives the protein CASSPGTIPSGRSNQPQHF.

The chain carries TRBV7-2 and TRBJ2-7; D remains ambiguous. V lost 6 bases and J 3 bases, leaving 6 bases between the germline ends. This CDR3 is 11 amino acids long. Per germline, CDR1 SGHTA and CDR2 FQGNSA. The CDR3 DNA follows: TGTGCCAGCAGACAAAACTACGAGCAGTACTTC. Translated: CASRQNYEQYF.

The chain employs TRBV6-1 and TRBJ1-6; a weak D match, TRBD1 (5 bases). CDR1 is MNHNS and CDR2 is SASEGT in the germline V gene. The V end lost 1 base, the J end lost 4 bases, and 11 bases lay between the germline ends. There are 16 residues in the CDR3. CDR3: CASSEGRGRYNSPLHF. The CDR3 region has the DNA TGTGCCAGCAGTGAAGGTCGGGGCAGATATAATTCACCCCTCCACTTT.

The chain links TRBV27 to TRBJ1-1; 8 bases agree with TRBD1. The germline V gene has CDR1 MNHEY and CDR2 SMNVEV (reference sequence). With 2 bases clipped from V and 5 bases from J, the junction kept 4 bases outside the gene matches. The CDR3 loop spans 14 amino acids. The CDR3 loop is CASSLQGAVTEAFF. CDR3 nucleotide sequence: TGTGCCAGCAGTTTACAGGGGGCAGTTACTGAAGCTTTCTTT.

The V and J genes are TRBV7-2 and TRBJ2-1; the match to TRBD1 covers 7 bases. This CDR3 region has 15 residues. V lost 5 bases to trimming and J lost 4 bases; unmatched junction nucleotides: 8. Germline CDR1 and CDR2: SGHTA and FQGNSA. The CDR3 region is CASSEGQRPYNEQFF. Here the CDR3 DNA reads TGTGCCAGCAGCGAGGGACAGAGACCTTACAATGAGCAGTTCTTC.

This clone is classed as medium-sized (0.01 to 0.1%). The chain is built from TRBV5-4 and TRBJ2-5, with a possible D match to TRBD2 (7 bases). Looked up from germline, CDR1 is SGHNT and CDR2 is YYREEE (reference sequence). CDR3 length: 14 amino acids. Trimming shortened V by 2 bases and J by 1 base, and 9 bases separated the two germline ends. The CDR3 protein is CASSFGGPQETQYF. The DNA for the CDR3 is TGTGCCAGCAGCTTCGGGGGGCCCCAAGAGACCCAGTACTTC.

This clone was picked up a small number of times. This chain links TRBV5-6 with TRBJ1-3; no clear D gene. Germline CDR1 and CDR2: SGHDT and YYEEEE. The ends were cut back, 4 bases at V and 1 base at J, with 12 bases in the middle. The CDR3 covers 15 residues. CDR3 amino acids: CASSPAGLSGNTIYF. The DNA of the CDR3 is TGTGCCAGCAGCCCAGCAGGCCTTTCTGGAAACACCATATATTTT.